This T cell receptor beta chain was captured by sequencing in a study of blood T cell repertoires in COVID-19. Here immunoSEQ multiplex PCR was the method, and the copy in TCRdb shows in-frame clones only, minus some. The table records about 300,000 clones, roughly 90% of them present only once. There are 14 residues in the CDR3. Germline V gene sequence: CDR1 SGHTA, CDR2 FQGNSA. The germline V and J ends were trimmed by 4 bases and 5 bases, with 9 bases remaining between them. The chain combines TRBV7-2 with TRBJ2-6; weak D call: TRBD1 (5 bases). The sample taken for sequencing was PBMCs or T cells enriched from blood (not recorded which). The receptor's source is a woman aged 25 to 39 who had recovered from COVID-19. For the CDR3, the DNA is TGTGCCAGCAGCTCCCGACAGAGGGCCAACGTCCTGACTTTC. It specifies CASSSRQRANVLTF.